These 23 T cell receptor beta chains originate from one sample sequenced in a study of CXCR3-negative and CXCR3-positive naive CD8 T cells. Overall study findings and caveats: Greater hydrophobicity was found in TRB CDR3s of CXCR3-positive naive cells than of CXCR3-negative naive cells.

UMI-tagged TRB cDNA libraries were built via 5' RACE. Reprocessing the 5' RACE reads, TCRdb reports a single entry for every CDR3 protein and omits DNA. This listing includes around 88,000 distinct CDR3 sequences. No cognate antigen is known for these TCRs. Sample: naive CXCR3+ CD8+ T cells from blood. Subset noted: CD45RO-CCR7+CD27+CD95- naive CD8+ T cells expressing CXCR3 (TNR3+). The receptors come from a human donor in good health. Some clones in this sample may be carry-over from other donors' samples.

The CDR3 is CASYRGRSPFWYGYTF. The chain links TRBV28 to TRBJ1-2; TCRdb's D call, TRBD1, is unchecked because there is no DNA. The CDR3 has 16 residues. Germline V lookup: CDR1 MDHEN, CDR2 SYDVKM.

This chain uses TRBV28 with TRBJ2-3; lacking DNA, the TRBD2 call made by TCRdb goes unchecked. This CDR3 contains 17 residues. Looked up from germline, CDR1 is MDHEN and CDR2 is SYDVKM. CDR3 amino acids: CASSTAWASGGVDTQYF.

This rearrangement joins TRBV6-2 or TRBV6-3 to TRBJ2-1; TCRdb selects TRBD2, and the lack of DNA leaves this call unchecked. Germline values: CDR1 MNHEY, CDR2 SVGEGT. This CDR3 is built from 16 residues. The CDR3 reads CASSLTSGLAGPEQFF.

V usage is TRBV13 and J usage is TRBJ2-3. This CDR3 spans 12 amino acids. Germline V gene data show CDR1 as PRHDT and CDR2 as FYEKMQ (reference sequence). The CDR3 protein is CASGDDRDTQYF.

The chain carries TRBV6-1 and TRBJ1-4. Germline assignment: CDR1 MNHNS and CDR2 SASEGT. The CDR3 is 16 residues long. The CDR3 sequence: CASSDKGVGFVEKLFF.

The chain combines TRBV7-6 with TRBJ2-5. The CDR3 has 12 amino acids. Germline V CDR1 and CDR2: SGHVS, FNYEAQ. Here the CDR3 reads CASSWPQETQYF.

V and J are TRBV9 and TRBJ2-1; TCRdb's D call, TRBD1, is unchecked because there is no DNA. The CDR3 spans 18 residues. CDR1 and CDR2 (germline): SGDLS, YYNGEE. The chain's CDR3 is CASSVGPRGREGDNEQFF.

The CDR3: CSVLGSLGGYDYGYTF. The V call is TRBV29-1, the J call TRBJ1-2; TCRdb picks TRBD1, but there is no DNA to check that call. CDR1 is SQVTM, CDR2 ANQGSEA, per germline. CDR3 length: 16 amino acids.

The chain recombines TRBV5-1 with TRBJ2-2; TCRdb designates TRBD1, a call that cannot be tested without DNA. The CDR3 spans 15 residues. The germline gives CDR1 SGHRS, CDR2 YFSETQ. CDR3: CASGGGYVDTGELFF.

The CDR3: CASSRPGNTIYF. J is TRBJ1-3 and V is TRBV28. This CDR3 is built from 12 residues. Germline V gene sequence: CDR1 MDHEN, CDR2 SYDVKM.

This chain joins TRBV5-1 and TRBJ1-1; TCRdb picks TRBD1, but there is no DNA to check that call. The V gene's germline CDR1 is SGHRS and CDR2 YFSETQ. This CDR3 contains 13 residues. CDR3 loop: CASRVPGTGEAFF. Combining the CDR3 with reference TRBV5-1 and TRBJ1-1 gives the whole variable domain KAGVTQTPRYLIKTRGQQVTLSCSPISGHRSVSWYQQTPGQGLQFLFEYFSETQRNKGNFPGRFSGRQFSNSRSEMNVSTLELGDSALYLCASRVPGTGEAFFGQGTRLTVV.

The chain links TRBV5-1 to TRBJ2-7; TCRdb calls TRBD1, which cannot be checked without DNA. Germline V gene sequence: CDR1 SGHRS, CDR2 YFSETQ. The CDR3 is made up of 16 amino acids. The CDR3 region is CASSFDLNRVSYEQYF. Using reference TRBV5-1 and TRBJ2-7 for the parts outside the CDR3, the full variable domain is KAGVTQTPRYLIKTRGQQVTLSCSPISGHRSVSWYQQTPGQGLQFLFEYFSETQRNKGNFPGRFSGRQFSNSRSEMNVSTLELGDSALYLCASSFDLNRVSYEQYFGPGTRLTVT.

The chain has TRBV12-3 or TRBV12-4 and TRBJ2-2; as DNA is missing, the TRBD1 call by TCRdb cannot be tested. This CDR3 is 12 amino acids long. The CDR3 spells CASTLRAGELFF.

The J gene is TRBJ2-7, the V gene TRBV6-2 or TRBV6-3; lacking DNA, the TRBD1 call made by TCRdb goes unchecked. Per the germline V gene, CDR1 is MNHEY and CDR2 is SVGEGT. The CDR3 contains 16 residues. CDR3: CASSYSGGAGGYEQYF.

The genes are TRBV28 and TRBJ2-5; TCRdb's D call, TRBD1, is unchecked because there is no DNA. Germline CDR1 reads MDHEN; CDR2 reads SYDVKM. This CDR3 contains 15 residues. CDR3 loop: CAIPNPWTDKETQYF.

The genes are TRBV28 and TRBJ2-7; the TRBD1 assignment by TCRdb is unverifiable without DNA. In germline, CDR1 is MDHEN, CDR2 SYDVKM. The CDR3 extends over 15 amino acids. The CDR3 here is CASSLSSRGIYEQYF.

The chain uses TRBV5-4 and TRBJ2-1; the TCRdb call, TRBD2, lacks DNA for checking. Germline V gives CDR1 SGHNT, CDR2 YYREEE (reference sequence). This CDR3 comprises 14 residues. The CDR3 protein is CASSPEWGRTEQFF.

The genes are TRBV4-2 and TRBJ2-7; as DNA is missing, the TRBD1 call by TCRdb cannot be tested. The CDR3 is 13 amino acids. Germline values: CDR1 LGHNA, CDR2 YNFKEQ. This chain's CDR3 is CASSQGRGDEQYF.

The chain joins TRBV7-3 to TRBJ2-7; the D gene TCRdb calls, TRBD1, cannot be checked with no DNA. CDR3 length: 13 residues. Germline CDR1 and CDR2: SGHTA and FQGTGA. The CDR3 loop is CASGIDRTYEQYF.

The V gene is TRBV5-6, the J gene TRBJ1-1; the TCRdb call, TRBD1, lacks DNA for checking. CDR1 is SGHDT, CDR2 YYEEEE, per germline. The CDR3 covers 13 residues. CDR3 protein: CATSGQVNTEAFF. Using reference TRBV5-6 and TRBJ1-1 for the parts outside the CDR3, the full variable domain is DAGVTQSPTHLIKTRGQQVTLRCSPKSGHDTVSWYQQALGQGPQFIFQYYEEEERQRGNFPDRFSGHQFPNYSSELNVNALLLGDSALYLCATSGQVNTEAFFGQGTRLTVV.

The rearrangement joins TRBV27 to TRBJ1-1; absent DNA, TCRdb's TRBD1 call cannot be checked. From germline, CDR1 is MNHEY and CDR2 SMNVEV (reference sequence). This CDR3 region has 16 residues. This chain's CDR3 is CASTFGPGTGNTEAFF.

The rearrangement uses TRBV28 and TRBJ2-1; TCRdb proposes TRBD2, but this gene call is untestable without DNA. From germline, CDR1 is MDHEN and CDR2 SYDVKM. The CDR3 has 15 residues. CDR3: CASSNPTSGSVEQFF.

This chain connects TRBV27 to TRBJ1-1; the TCRdb call, TRBD1, lacks DNA for checking. The CDR3 totals 13 residues. Germline values: CDR1 MNHEY, CDR2 SMNVEV (reference sequence). Here the CDR3 reads CASSLTGGLEAFF.